These 23 T cell receptor beta chains came from one sample sequenced in a study of T cell repertoires in cytomegalovirus infection. Antigens of these TCRs are unknown. A single record per CDR3 protein comes from TCRdb applying MiXCR to the reads. The sample records 750,000 to 950,000 distinct CDR3 sequences, 25% to 35% being singletons. The material sequenced was cultured CD8+ T cells from PBMCs, taken from culture after CMV antigen stimulation. These receptors were obtained from a human donor in good health (CMV status not recorded). Some clones in this sample may be carry-over from other donors' samples.

The chain links TRBV27 to TRBJ2-7; tentative D call: TRBD1 (8 bases). Looked up from germline, CDR1 is MNHEY and CDR2 is SMNVEV (reference sequence). The ends were cut back, 0 bases at V and 4 bases at J, with 13 bases in the middle. CDR3 size: 15 residues. DNA for the CDR3: TGTGCCAGCAGTTTATCCGGACAGGGAGGGTACGAGCAGTACTTC. Translation: CASSLSGQGGYEQYF.

This clonotype has just a few counts. The rearrangement uses TRBV7-8 and TRBJ2-7; no reliable D call. Trimming removed 6 bases at V and 3 bases at J, with 9 bases between. The length of the CDR3 is 12 residues. Germline CDR1 reads SGHVS; CDR2 reads FQNEAQ. CDR3 region: CASRPNDYEQYF. In nucleotides, the CDR3 is TGTGCCAGCAGACCCAATGACTACGAGCAGTACTTC. The variable domain in full, completed from reference TRBV7-8 and TRBJ2-7, reads GAGVSQSPRYKVAKRGQDVALRCDPISGHVSLFWYQQALGQGPEFLTYFQNEAQLDKSGLPSDRFFAERPEGSVSTLKIQRTQQEDSAVYLCASRPNDYEQYFGPGTRLTVT.

The chain carries TRBV10-3 and TRBJ1-2; 8 bases match TRBD1. V lost 6 bases to trimming and J lost 5 bases; unmatched junction nucleotides: 11. The CDR3 loop spans 15 amino acids. The germline gives CDR1 ENHRY, CDR2 SYGVKD. The CDR3: CAIRFNRGEGYGYTF. In DNA, the CDR3 is TGTGCCATCAGGTTCAACAGGGGGGAAGGATATGGCTACACCTTC.

This clonotype was counted at least ten times. The V and J genes are TRBV9 and TRBJ1-1, with D possibly matching TRBD1 (5 bases). Trimming left V 0 bases short and J 0 bases short, with 12 bases between. Germline V CDR1 and CDR2: SGDLS, YYNGEE. This CDR3 is 16 amino acids long. The CDR3 DNA reads as TGTGCCAGCAGCGTAGGGGGCCGCGGTATGAACACTGAAGCTTTCTTT. Encoded protein: CASSVGGRGMNTEAFF.

This clonotype has at least ten counts. The V call is TRBV6-2 or TRBV6-3, the J call TRBJ2-7; D is uncertain. The CDR3 is 12 residues long. Germline V gene sequence: CDR1 MNHEY, CDR2 SVGEGT. With 2 bases removed from V and 3 bases from J, the gap between germline ends came to 5 bases. CDR3 in DNA: TGTGCCAGCAGTTACGGGAACTACGAGCAGTACTTC. As protein: CASSYGNYEQYF.

V is TRBV27 and J is TRBJ2-1; D call uncertain. Germline values: CDR1 MNHEY, CDR2 SMNVEV (reference sequence). Trimming removed 4 bases from V and 9 bases from J, with 13 bases in between. The CDR3 loop spans 13 amino acids. The CDR3, as DNA: TGTGCCAGCAGTTATAACAGTTTGAGTGAGCAGTTCTTC. Its translation: CASSYNSLSEQFF.

The J gene is TRBJ1-2, the V gene TRBV7-1; D is ambiguous. TRBV7-1 counts as an open reading frame of uncertain function. V was shortened by 3 bases and J by 8 bases, with 16 bases between the two germline ends. The CDR3 is made up of 14 amino acids. The CDR3 DNA is TGTGCCAGCAGCTCGGGCCACTCCCCAGGAGGCTACACCTTC. Its protein product is CASSSGHSPGGYTF.

Only a few counts were recorded for this clonotype. The rearrangement links TRBV27 to TRBJ1-4; tentatively, D is TRBD1 (5 bases). The germline V and J ends were trimmed by 7 bases and 4 bases, with 13 bases remaining between them. In germline, CDR1 is MNHEY, CDR2 SMNVEV (reference sequence). This CDR3 has 14 amino acids. DNA of the CDR3: TGTGCCAGCACTACAGGACGGAGTAATGAAAAACTGTTTTTT. Amino acids: CASTTGRSNEKLFF.

J is TRBJ1-1 and V is TRBV19; D not certain. The V end was cut by 6 bases, the J end by 3 bases, with 8 bases between. The germline gives CDR1 LNHDA, CDR2 SQIVND (reference sequence). The CDR3 has 12 residues. Written as DNA, the CDR3 is TGTGCCAGTAGCCAAGGGCACACTGAAGCTTTCTTT. As protein: CASSQGHTEAFF.

This clonotype was observed a few times. The V call is TRBV27, the J call TRBJ2-7; TRBD1 aligns across 7 bases. Germline lookup yields CDR1 MNHEY and CDR2 SMNVEV (reference sequence). V shed 5 bases, J shed 3 bases, and the junction held 7 bases outside the gene matches. The CDR3 has 14 amino acids. The CDR3 region has the DNA TGTGCCAGCAGTCCATCGACAGGGTACTACGAGCAGTACGTC. Translating it yields CASSPSTGYYEQYV.

Written as DNA, the CDR3 is TGTGCCAGCCGGGGAGGTGCCTACAATGAGCAGTTCTTC. Its protein is CASRGGAYNEQFF. The chain joins TRBV7-2 to TRBJ2-1; D is possibly TRBD2 (6 bases). The CDR3 contains 13 residues. Per germline, CDR1 SGHTA and CDR2 FQGNSA. V gave up 8 bases and J gave up 2 bases, with 10 bases separating them.

This chain connects TRBV11-3 to TRBJ2-1; D gene unclear. The CDR3 contains 14 residues. V was trimmed by 5 bases and J by 6 bases, leaving 14 bases between them. Germline V gene data show CDR1 as SGHNT and CDR2 as YENEEA. The CDR3 reads CASSETSGINEQFF. CDR3 nucleotides: TGTGCCAGCAGCGAGACCTCAGGTATCAATGAGCAGTTCTTC.

In this sample, this clonotype turned up many times. The rearrangement links TRBV7-6 to TRBJ1-1, with TRBD1 as a possible D gene (5 bases). CDR3 length: 14 amino acids. Germline loops: CDR1 SGHVS, CDR2 FNYEAQ. V shed 2 bases and J shed 1 base, with 8 bases lying between them. Written as DNA, the CDR3 is TGTGCCAGCAGCTTAAGGGGCGAGAACACTGAAGCTTTCTTT. This translates into CASSLRGENTEAFF.

The rearrangement links TRBV19 to TRBJ2-5, with 8 bases fitting TRBD2. Losses at the gene ends were 9 bases for V and 2 bases for J; bases not matched to a gene: 11. This CDR3 region has 15 residues. Per germline, CDR1 LNHDA and CDR2 SQIVND (reference sequence). CDR3 residues: CASRPLSGEQETQYF. The CDR3 nucleotides read TGTGCCAGCCGTCCCCTTAGCGGGGAGCAAGAGACCCAGTACTTC.

The chain carries TRBV6-2 or TRBV6-3 and TRBJ1-1; no firm D call. Trimming took 2 bases from V and 4 from J, leaving 8 bases between them. The CDR3 consists of 13 residues. CDR1 and CDR2 (germline): MNHEY, SVGEGT. The CDR3 bases are TGTGCCAGCAGTTACGTCGGGGTCACTGAAGCTTTCTTT. Amino acid sequence: CASSYVGVTEAFF.

This clonotype occurred many times. The V call is TRBV7-2, the J call TRBJ1-2; unclear D gene. This CDR3 region has 15 residues. V was cut by 5 bases and J by 0 bases, with 13 bases left in between. The germline gives CDR1 SGHTA, CDR2 FQGNSA. Written as DNA, the CDR3 is TGTGCCAGCAGCCCCATGACCTTAACTAACTATGGCTACACCTTC. Protein product: CASSPMTLTNYGYTF. Full variable domain (remainder filled in from reference TRBV7-2 and TRBJ1-2): GAGVSQSPSNKVTEKGKDVELRCDPISGHTALYWYRQSLGQGLEFLIYFQGNSAPDKSGLPSDRFSAERTGGSVSTLTIQRTQQEDSAVYLCASSPMTLTNYGYTFGSGTRLTVV.

The V gene is TRBV4-1, the J gene TRBJ2-1; 16 nucleotides line up with TRBD2. Germline loops: CDR1 MGHRA, CDR2 YSYEKL. The CDR3 runs 18 residues. J gave up 7 bases and V 3 bases, and 9 bases lay outside the gene matches. CDR3 amino acids: CASSHPGTSGGARNEQFF. The CDR3 DNA follows: TGCGCCAGCAGCCATCCCGGGACTAGCGGGGGGGCTAGGAATGAGCAGTTCTTC.

The rearrangement joins TRBV5-1 to TRBJ2-1, with D hard to call. Trimming shortened V by 2 bases and J by 3 bases, and 15 bases separated the two germline ends. This CDR3 spans 16 amino acids. The germline V gene encodes CDR1 SGHRS and CDR2 YFSETQ. This CDR3 is CASSFLDQNYYNEQFF. The CDR3 DNA reads as TGCGCCAGCAGCTTTCTGGACCAAAACTACTACAATGAGCAGTTCTTC. Based on the CDR3 plus reference TRBV5-1 and TRBJ2-1, the full variable domain is KAGVTQTPRYLIKTRGQQVTLSCSPISGHRSVSWYQQTPGQGLQFLFEYFSETQRNKGNFPGRFSGRQFSNSRSEMNVSTLELGDSALYLCASSFLDQNYYNEQFFGPGTRLTVL.

The V call is TRBV6-1, the J call TRBJ1-5, with a weak D call TRBD1 (5 bases). Germline-derived CDR1 and CDR2 are MNHNS and SASEGT. The CDR3 has 14 residues. V was shortened by 7 bases and J by 5 bases, with 15 bases between the two germline ends. The CDR3 nucleotides are TGTGCCAGCAAGGGACGGGAGCGGGATCAGCCCCAGCATTTT. Protein product: CASKGRERDQPQHF.

This chain links TRBV12-3 or TRBV12-4 with TRBJ1-2, with D uncertain. The CDR3 sequence is 15 residues long. Trimming left V 4 bases short and J 5 bases short, with 17 bases between. CDR3 DNA: TGTGCCAGCAGTTCCCCGGACGGTAAATTATATGGCTACACCTTC. Translating gives CASSSPDGKLYGYTF.

This clonotype was recorded a few times. This chain links TRBV7-6 with TRBJ2-7, with 9 bases aligning to TRBD1. The CDR3 has 15 residues. The V gene's germline CDR1 is SGHVS and CDR2 FNYEAQ. Germline trimming cut 4 bases from V and 3 bases from J; bases unmatched to any gene: 7. CDR3 bases: TGTGCCAGCAGCTACGGATCGGGACAGGGCTACGAGCAGTACTTC. Amino acids: CASSYGSGQGYEQYF.

This chain connects TRBV7-4 to TRBJ1-1; D gene ambiguous. CDR1 is SGHVT, CDR2 SQSDAQ, per germline. Trimming removed 0 bases from V and 11 bases from J, with 7 bases in between. This CDR3 region has 11 residues. This CDR3 is CASSLAAGAFF. CDR3 coding DNA: TGTGCCAGCAGCTTAGCCGCGGGGGCTTTCTTT.

This clonotype was counted between two and nine times. V and J are TRBV6-9 and TRBJ2-1; no definite D call. CDR3 length: 15 residues. Deletions cut 2 bases from V and 7 bases from J, with 15 bases between. Germline assignment: CDR1 MNHGY and CDR2 SVAAGI. The CDR3 region has the DNA TGTGCCAGCAGTTATGACGGTGTCGACGAGAATGAGCAGTTCTTC. This codes for CASSYDGVDENEQFF.